The 26 T cell receptor beta chains given below trace back to one sample, sequenced in a study of CD8+CD57+ T cells in acquired aplastic anemia. CD8+CD57+ cell expansion had been shown by flow cytometry in patients chosen for sequencing. Investigators profiled TCR beta VDJ and CDR3 from genomic DNA template. TCRdb re-derived calls from the reads in MiXCR, one entry per CDR3 protein. The sample yields some 200,000 distinct CDR3 sequences, around 45% seen once. Material: sorted CD4+, CD8+, or CD8+CD57+ T cells (not recorded which) from PBMCs. These receptors all come from a human donor with aplastic anemia.

In its sample, this clonotype was seen a few times. The V and J genes are TRBV5-1 and TRBJ1-4, with D perhaps TRBD1 (6 bases). Trimming removed 0 bases at V and 4 bases at J, with 13 bases between. The CDR3 extends over 16 amino acids. Germline V CDR1 and CDR2: SGHRS, YFSETQ. CDR3 residues: CASSLAGGTLNEKLFF. CDR3 DNA: TGCGCCAGCAGCTTGGCCGGTGGGACACTTAATGAAAAACTGTTTTTT.

The table lists this clonotype with a few counts. This may be a read error, as it is one base from a much larger clone. Without the conserved terminal phenylalanine or tryptophan, this CDR3 likely stems from a read error. The CDR3 loop is CASSNGRNTGELFV. The CDR3, as DNA: TGTGCCAGCAGTAACGGGAGGAACACCGGGGAGCTGTTTGTT. The V and J genes are TRBV2 and TRBJ2-2, with a weak D call TRBD2 (6 bases). Germline assignment: CDR1 SNHLY and CDR2 FYNNEI. Between the trimmed V and J ends, which lost 5 bases and 1 base, there was a span of 8 bases. The CDR3 consists of 14 residues.

A few counts support this clonotype. The chain uses TRBV2 and TRBJ1-6; maybe TRBD1 (5 bases). In germline, CDR1 is SNHLY, CDR2 FYNNEI. V lost 2 bases to trimming and J lost 6 bases, with 11 bases between them. CDR3 size: 15 residues. CDR3 amino acids: CASSEWQGGNSPLHF. In DNA, the CDR3 is TGTGCCAGCAGTGAATGGCAGGGAGGTAATTCACCCCTCCACTTT.

This chain connects TRBV25-1 to TRBJ2-7; D is unclear. Trimming shortened V by 3 bases and J by 0 bases, and 12 bases separated the two germline ends. The germline gives CDR1 MGHDK, CDR2 SYGVNS. The CDR3 spans 15 residues. The CDR3 reads CASSDPPPCSYEQYF. CDR3 nucleotides: TGTGCCAGCAGTGACCCACCTCCGTGCTCCTACGAGCAGTACTTC.

This clonotype was picked up many times. The chain joins TRBV20-1 to TRBJ1-1; D possibly corresponds to TRBD1 (5 bases). In germline, CDR1 is DFQATT, CDR2 SNEGSKA (reference sequence). With 8 bases removed from V and 1 base from J, the gap between germline ends came to 11 bases. This CDR3 region has 12 residues. The DNA of the CDR3 is TGCAGTCCGGGGACGTCGAACACTGAAGCTTTCTTT. Its protein product is CSPGTSNTEAFF.

This clonotype was recorded at least ten times. CDR3 loop: CASSTAGQGSYEQYF. The CDR3 DNA follows: TGTGCCAGTAGTACCGCGGGACAGGGCTCCTACGAGCAGTACTTC. This chain uses TRBV19 with TRBJ2-7; TRBD1 matches at 9 bases. After removal of 4 bases from V and 0 bases from J, the junction contained 4 bases not matched to a gene. The CDR3 runs to 15 residues. The V gene's germline CDR1 is LNHDA and CDR2 SQIVND (reference sequence).

This clonotype was seen at least ten times. The chain employs TRBV18 and TRBJ2-1; no clear D. The ends were cut back, 3 bases at V and 10 bases at J, with 10 bases in the middle. Germline V gene data show CDR1 as KGHSH and CDR2 as LQKENI. The CDR3 runs 12 residues. The CDR3 here is CASSPWGFEQFF. The CDR3 coding sequence is TGTGCCAGCTCACCGTGGGGATTCGAGCAGTTCTTC.

The chain couples TRBV10-3 to TRBJ2-5, with D possibly TRBD2 on 5 matching bases. V was pared by 10 bases and J by 5 bases, with 17 bases between. Germline values: CDR1 ENHRY, CDR2 SYGVKD. The CDR3 extends over 13 amino acids. CDR3 in DNA: TGTGCCAGCCGGTATGCCGGCGGGGAGACCCAGTACTTC. Translation gives CASRYAGGETQYF.

This clonotype came up many times. The rearrangement links TRBV4-1 to TRBJ2-7; D may be TRBD2 (6 bases). In germline, CDR1 is MGHRA, CDR2 YSYEKL. This CDR3 comprises 15 residues. Trimming took off 3 bases at V and 3 bases at J, with 15 bases between the two ends. CDR3 region: CASSHTAGLRYEQYF. CDR3 in DNA: TGCGCCAGCAGCCATACGGCGGGACTTCGCTACGAGCAGTACTTC.

The chain recombines TRBV24-1 with TRBJ2-3; perhaps D is TRBD1 or TRBD2 (5 bases each). V gave up 7 bases and J gave up 5 bases, with 15 bases separating them. In germline, CDR1 is KGHDR, CDR2 SFDVKD. The CDR3 extends over 14 amino acids. The CDR3 DNA reads as TGTGCCACCAGCAGGGACGGCGTCGGAGATACGCAGTATTTT. Its translation: CATSRDGVGDTQYF.

The chain links TRBV20-1 to TRBJ2-7; D is unclear. The germline gives CDR1 DFQATT, CDR2 SNEGSKA (reference sequence). This CDR3 is built from 14 residues. Trimming took off 2 bases at V and 3 bases at J, with 14 bases between the two ends. CDR3 protein: CSARKPDINYEQYF. The CDR3 region has the DNA TGCAGTGCTAGAAAGCCAGATATTAACTACGAGCAGTACTTC.

In this sample, this clonotype turned up a few times. This chain connects TRBV2 to TRBJ2-1; D possibly matches TRBD1 or TRBD2 (6 bases each). Deletions cut 6 bases from V and 0 bases from J, with 12 bases between. The CDR3 is made up of 15 amino acids. CDR1 is SNHLY, CDR2 FYNNEI, per germline. Here the CDR3 reads CASSAGGGSYNEQFF. CDR3 in DNA: TGTGCCAGCAGCGCCGGGGGCGGCTCCTACAATGAGCAGTTCTTC.

Remarks on this clonotype: Since a much larger clone is just one base distant, this may be a read error. CDR3 residues: CASSQEELASQYF. The CDR3 bases are TGTGCCAGCAGCCAAGAGGAGTTAGCGTCGCAGTACTTC. The rearrangement uses TRBV3-1 and TRBJ2-7; TRBD2 might be the D (5 bases). This CDR3 contains 13 residues. Germline V gene data show CDR1 as LGHDT and CDR2 as YNNKEL (reference sequence). V was shortened by 0 bases and J by 9 bases, with 12 bases between the two germline ends.

The chain is built from TRBV9 and TRBJ2-5, with 7 bases aligning to TRBD2. The CDR3 extends over 13 amino acids. The trim removed 2 bases at V and 5 bases at J, leaving 3 bases unmatched. Germline V gene lookup returns CDR1 SGDLS and CDR2 YYNGEE. CDR3 coding DNA: TGTGCCAGCAGCGTGGGACTACCGGAGACCCAGTACTTC. Its protein product is CASSVGLPETQYF. Looking up the rest from reference TRBV9 and TRBJ2-5 gives the full variable domain: DSGVTQTPKHLITATGQRVTLRCSPRSGDLSVYWYQQSLDQGLQFLIQYYNGEERAKGNILERFSAQQFPDLHSELNLSSLELGDSALYFCASSVGLPETQYFGPGTRLLVL.

V and J are TRBV2 and TRBJ2-2; 15 nucleotides match TRBD2. Germline V gene data show CDR1 as SNHLY and CDR2 as FYNNEI. CDR3 length: 15 amino acids. V shed 9 bases, J shed 5 bases, and the junction held 4 bases outside the gene matches. The CDR3 DNA reads as TGTGCCAGGGGACTAGCGGGGGGAGGGACCGGGGAGCTGTTTTTT. Its protein product is CARGLAGGGTGELFF.

This clonotype has a single count. V and J are TRBV24-1 and TRBJ2-1; D perhaps matches TRBD1 (5 bases). The germline V gene has CDR1 KGHDR and CDR2 SFDVKD. Trimming took off 9 bases at V and 12 bases at J, with 11 bases between the two ends. This CDR3 contains 10 residues. The CDR3 sequence is CATGAQRQFF. Here the CDR3 DNA reads TGTGCCACCGGGGCCCAGCGGCAGTTCTTC.

This clonotype came up many times. The chain recombines TRBV5-1 with TRBJ2-1; D not certain. Germline CDR1 is SGHRS and CDR2 is YFSETQ. The length of the CDR3 is 14 residues. V lost 4 bases, J lost 0 bases, and 8 bases lay in between. DNA of the CDR3: TGCGCCAGCAGCCCGCCGGGCTCCTACAATGAGCAGTTCTTC. It yields the protein CASSPPGSYNEQFF.

The chain carries TRBV10-3 and TRBJ1-2, with D hard to call. Germline lookup yields CDR1 ENHRY and CDR2 SYGVKD. Trimming removed 0 bases from V and 0 bases from J, with 11 bases in between. There are 16 residues in the CDR3. CDR3 sequence reads: CAISESSRFPNYGYTF. The CDR3 region has the DNA TGTGCCATCAGTGAGTCATCCCGTTTTCCTAACTATGGCTACACCTTC.

The chain uses TRBV6-4 and TRBJ1-2; D unresolved. CDR1 and CDR2 from the germline V gene are MRHNA and SNTAGT. The V end was cut by 0 bases, the J end by 8 bases, with 10 bases between. The CDR3 covers 13 residues. The DNA of the CDR3 is TGTGCCAGCAGTGACTCTGAAAGAGGAGGCTACACCTTC. Its protein is CASSDSERGGYTF.

As regards this clonotype: A much larger clone differs by one base, so this may be a read error. The V call is TRBV6-5, the J call TRBJ2-7, with 9 bases that match TRBD2. The V gene's germline CDR1 is MNHEY and CDR2 SVGAGI. The CDR3 runs to 16 residues. The DNA of the CDR3 is TGTGCCAGCAGTTACTCTAGACTAGCGGCCTCTTACGAGCAGTGCTTC. Its translation is CASSYSRLAASYEQCF.

V and J are TRBV10-2 and TRBJ2-7, with a possible D match to TRBD2 (5 bases). V was shortened by 6 bases and J by 6 bases, with 18 bases between the two germline ends. Looked up from germline, CDR1 is WSHSY and CDR2 is SAAADI. The CDR3 has 14 residues. CDR3 DNA: TGCGCCAGCAGCGGTACTCACGTCGGAGGCGAGCAGTACTTC. Its protein is CASSGTHVGGEQYF.

The rearrangement joins TRBV20-1 to TRBJ2-7, with 7 bases aligning to TRBD1. The V gene's germline CDR1 is DFQATT and CDR2 SNEGSKA (reference sequence). V gave up 5 bases and J gave up 4 bases; unmatched junction bases: 5. The CDR3 is made up of 12 amino acids. CDR3 bases: TGCAGTGCTGAGACAGGGCAATACGAGCAGTACTTC. Residues: CSAETGQYEQYF.

At least ten counts were recorded for this clonotype. The rearrangement joins TRBV24-1 to TRBJ1-5, with TRBD1 matching over 8 bases. The J segment lost 5 bases and the V segment lost 2 bases, leaving 4 bases of the junction unmatched. Germline V gene sequence: CDR1 KGHDR, CDR2 SFDVKD. The CDR3 consists of 15 residues. CDR3 DNA: TGTGCCACCAGTGATTCGGGACAGGCCGATCAGCCCCAGCATTTT. Protein product: CATSDSGQADQPQHF.

This clonotype has only a few counts. A single base separates this from a much larger clone, so it may be a read error. The V gene is TRBV19, the J gene TRBJ1-5, with D perhaps matching TRBD1 (6 bases). Germline-derived CDR1 and CDR2 are LNHDA and SQIVND (reference sequence). This CDR3 is 16 amino acids long. CDR3 coding DNA: TGTGCCAGTAGTTACTACAGGGCCGATAGCGATCAGCCCCAGCATTTT. Translated, it gives CASSYYRADSDQPQHF.

This clonotype was picked up many times. J is TRBJ2-7 and V is TRBV11-2; no clear D. V was pared by 2 bases and J by 6 bases, with 20 bases between. This CDR3 region has 16 residues. The germline V gene encodes CDR1 SGHAT and CDR2 FQNNGV. CDR3 residues: CASSLIAGSLSPEQYF. As DNA, the CDR3 is TGTGCCAGCAGCTTAATAGCCGGATCTCTCTCTCCCGAGCAGTACTTC. The full variable domain, in which reference TRBV11-2 and TRBJ2-7 provide the parts outside the CDR3, is EAGVAQSPRYKIIEKRQSVAFWCNPISGHATLYWYQQILGQGPKLLIQFQNNGVVDDSQLPKDRFSAERLKGVDSTLKIQPAKLEDSAVYLCASSLIAGSLSPEQYFGPGTRLTVT.

This clonotype has a count of ten or more. J is TRBJ1-1 and V is TRBV7-3; no firm D call. V lost 5 bases to trimming and J lost 4 bases, with 14 bases between them. CDR1 and CDR2 from the germline V gene are SGHTA and FQGTGA. The CDR3 loop spans 14 amino acids. The CDR3 loop is CASSPEWGSTEAFF. The CDR3, as DNA: TGTGCCAGCAGCCCCGAGTGGGGAAGCACTGAAGCTTTCTTT.